These 26 T cell receptor beta chains were sequenced from one sample in a study of OX40 agonist ivuxolimab in advanced cancers. Sequencing was performed with immunoSEQ multiplex PCR; in TCRdb, only in-frame clones are kept and a portion is missing. The data hold some 83,000 clones, with roughly nine tenths observed a single time. The sequences come from CD4+ or CD8+ T cells sorted from blood, collected in a trial of the OX40 agonist ivuxolimab. The receptor source for this set is an adult with an advanced solid tumor such as melanoma, head and neck, liver or kidney cancer.

This chain links TRBV11-2 with TRBJ2-7; 12 bases are a match to TRBD2. Germline-derived CDR1 and CDR2 are SGHAT and FQNNGV. The V and J ends lost 0 bases and 5 bases, in that order; junction bases with no gene match: 8. The CDR3 sequence is 17 residues long. The CDR3: CASSLDSLAGGPHEQYF. For the CDR3, the DNA is TGTGCCAGCAGCTTAGACTCACTAGCGGGAGGTCCCCACGAGCAGTACTTC.

The V and J genes are TRBV7-9 and TRBJ1-5; the match to TRBD1 covers 9 bases. In germline, CDR1 is SEHNR, CDR2 FQNEAQ (reference sequence). J lost 7 bases, V lost 6 bases, and 7 bases had no gene match. The CDR3 contains 14 residues. CDR3 sequence (DNA): TGTGCCAGCAGTCGACAGGGGGGACGGCAGCCCCAGCATTTT. Protein sequence: CASSRQGGRQPQHF.

The CDR3 DNA sequence: TGTGCCAGCAGATTGAGGCTAGCGGTCTACGAGCAGTACTTC. It yields the protein CASRLRLAVYEQYF. V and J are TRBV7-9 and TRBJ2-7, with TRBD2 matching over 7 bases. From germline, CDR1 is SEHNR and CDR2 FQNEAQ (reference sequence). This CDR3 has 14 amino acids. V gave up 6 bases and J gave up 3 bases; unmatched junction bases: 8. The entire variable domain, with the rest obtained from reference TRBV7-9 and TRBJ2-7, is as follows: DTGVSQNPRHKITKRGQNVTFRCDPISEHNRLYWYRQTLGQGPEFLTYFQNEAQLEKSRLLSDRFSAERPKGSFSTLEIQRTEQGDSAMYLCASRLRLAVYEQYFGPGTRLTVT.

The rearrangement uses TRBV4-2 and TRBJ2-7, with 8 bases fitting TRBD2. From germline, CDR1 is LGHNA and CDR2 YNFKEQ. V gave up 4 bases and J gave up 1 base; unmatched junction bases: 15. The CDR3 runs 18 residues. CDR3 nucleotides: TGTGCCAGCAGCCCGGGGGGGGGAGCCCCCTTAGCTTCCTACGAGCAGTACTTC. Translating gives CASSPGGGAPLASYEQYF.

The rearrangement joins TRBV7-2 to TRBJ2-1, with TRBD2 identical over 9 bases. The J segment lost 4 bases and the V segment lost 10 bases, leaving 5 bases of the junction unmatched. The CDR3 is 13 residues long. In germline, CDR1 is SGHTA, CDR2 FQGNSA. The CDR3 DNA reads as TGTGCCATAGCGACTAGCGGTTACAATGAGCAGTTCTTC. Residues: CAIATSGYNEQFF.

The chain carries TRBV15 and TRBJ2-6, with D possibly matching TRBD1 (6 bases). The V end lost 4 bases, the J end lost 2 bases, and 6 bases lay between the germline ends. The germline V gene encodes CDR1 LNHNV and CDR2 YYDKDF (reference sequence). The CDR3 extends over 14 amino acids. The CDR3 loop is CATSTGAGANVLTF. The CDR3 coding sequence is TGTGCCACCAGCACAGGGGCTGGGGCCAACGTCCTGACTTTC.

CDR3 DNA sequence: TGTGCCAGCAGCCCCGAGTTATTATACACTGAAGCTTTCTTT. It encodes CASSPELLYTEAFF. The V and J genes are TRBV14 and TRBJ1-1; D is unresolved. V was trimmed by 4 bases and J by 3 bases, leaving 12 bases between them. The CDR3 has 14 amino acids. The germline V gene has CDR1 SGHDN and CDR2 FVKESK.

This chain uses TRBV5-1 with TRBJ1-3, with D unresolved. V gave up 1 base and J gave up 0 bases, with 8 bases separating them. The germline V gene has CDR1 SGHRS and CDR2 YFSETQ. This CDR3 spans 15 amino acids. Written as DNA, the CDR3 is TGCGCCAGCAGCTTGTATGGGTTCTCTGGAAACACCATATATTTT. Translated, it gives CASSLYGFSGNTIYF.

The V gene is TRBV10-3, the J gene TRBJ2-5; D is ambiguous. The CDR3 runs to 12 residues. V lost 0 bases and J 7 bases, leaving 6 bases between the germline ends. Germline V gene lookup returns CDR1 ENHRY and CDR2 SYGVKD. CDR3 protein: CAISESLGTQYF. The CDR3 nucleotides are TGTGCCATCAGTGAGTCTCTGGGGACCCAGTACTTC.

The genes are TRBV7-2 and TRBJ2-1, with TRBD2 matching over 11 bases. The CDR3 runs 16 residues. V was pared by 2 bases and J by 6 bases, with 6 bases of the junction left unmatched. Germline CDR1 and CDR2: SGHTA and FQGNSA. CDR3 coding DNA: TGTGCCAGCAGCTTACGTTCGGGGACTAGCGGCAATGAGCAGTTCTTC. Protein product: CASSLRSGTSGNEQFF.

On this clone itself: This CDR3 is also generated by other DNA sequences in the sample. This chain uses TRBV19 with TRBJ1-1; no reliable D call. Deletions cut 8 bases from V and 0 bases from J, with 16 bases between. This CDR3 is 15 amino acids long. Germline CDR1 LNHDA, CDR2 SQIVND (reference sequence). CDR3 amino acids: CASARTFTMNTEAFF. DNA for the CDR3: TGTGCCAGTGCCCGGACGTTTACCATGAACACTGAAGCTTTCTTT. Based on the CDR3 plus reference TRBV19 and TRBJ1-1, the full variable domain is DGGITQSPKYLFRKEGQNVTLSCEQNLNHDAMYWYRQDPGQGLRLIYYSQIVNDFQKGDIAEGYSVSREKKESFPLTVTSAQKNPTAFYLCASARTFTMNTEAFFGQGTRLTVV.

This clone appeared a single time. This chain uses TRBV6-5 with TRBJ2-7, with D uncertain. The CDR3 length is 12 residues. Germline V CDR1 and CDR2: MNHEY, SVGAGI. V gave up 6 bases and J gave up 0 bases, with 6 bases separating them. The CDR3 region is CASRRYSYEQYF. Here the CDR3 DNA reads TGTGCCAGCAGGAGGTACTCCTACGAGCAGTACTTC.

Regarding this clone: Other DNA sequences in the same sample also yield this CDR3. The genes are TRBV2 and TRBJ1-1; D ambiguous. The CDR3 is 13 amino acids. V lost 5 bases and J lost 2, with 9 bases in between. The germline gives CDR1 SNHLY, CDR2 FYNNEI. The CDR3 nucleotides are TGTGCCAGCAGTCGGGGTCTTAACACTGAAGCTTTCTTT. Protein: CASSRGLNTEAFF.

This clone was detected only a few times. The chain has TRBV30 and TRBJ2-3, with a weak D call TRBD2 (6 bases). From germline, CDR1 is GTSNPN and CDR2 SVGIG (reference sequence). V lost 4 bases to trimming and J lost 0 bases, with 8 bases between them. CDR3 length: 13 residues. This CDR3 reads CAWTGLSTDTQYF. The CDR3 DNA reads as TGTGCCTGGACGGGACTTAGCACAGATACGCAGTATTTT. Full variable domain (remainder filled in from reference TRBV30 and TRBJ2-3): SQTIHQWPATLVQPVGSPLSLECTVEGTSNPNLYWYRQAAGRGLQLLFYSVGIGQISSEVPQNLSASRPQDRQFILSSKKLLLSDSGFYLCAWTGLSTDTQYFGPGTRLTVL.

The chain links TRBV6-5 to TRBJ1-2; 8 bases are shared with TRBD1. CDR1 is MNHEY, CDR2 SVGAGI, per germline. This CDR3 comprises 15 residues. After removal of 6 bases from V and 4 bases from J, the junction contained 10 bases not matched to a gene. The CDR3 DNA is TGTGCCAGCAGCCGTGACAGGGGATTTGGCTATGGCTACACCTTC. This translates into CASSRDRGFGYGYTF.

The gene calls are TRBV28 and TRBJ1-4; 7 nucleotides align to TRBD1. CDR1 and CDR2 (germline): MDHEN, SYDVKM. The CDR3 runs to 15 residues. Germline trimming cut 8 bases from V and 7 bases from J; bases unmatched to any gene: 13. The CDR3 sequence: CASGGYEGAGEKLFF. The CDR3 region has the DNA TGTGCCAGCGGAGGGTATGAGGGGGCGGGTGAAAAACTGTTTTTT.

This clone showed up just once. The rearrangement uses TRBV29-1 and TRBJ2-1, with D uncertain. Trimming removed 4 bases at V and 0 bases at J, with 7 bases between. Per the germline V gene, CDR1 is SQVTM and CDR2 is ANQGSEA. CDR3 length equals 13 residues. The CDR3 loop reads CSVGRSSYNEQFF. The CDR3 nucleotides read TGCAGCGTTGGTCGGAGCTCCTACAATGAGCAGTTCTTC.

V gene TRBV7-2 combines with J gene TRBJ1-5; D is perhaps TRBD1 (6 bases). Germline CDR1 and CDR2: SGHTA and FQGNSA. Trimming took 1 base from V and 4 from J, leaving 11 bases between them. This CDR3 region has 15 residues. The CDR3 region has the DNA TGTGCCAGCAGCTTAGTTCCAGGGACAAATCAGCCCCAGCATTTT. It is translated as CASSLVPGTNQPQHF.

This chain uses TRBV7-9 with TRBJ2-4; D might be TRBD1 or TRBD2, each matching 5 bases. The CDR3 has 13 residues. The germline V and J ends were trimmed by 5 bases and 13 bases, with 18 bases remaining between them. The germline V gene has CDR1 SEHNR and CDR2 FQNEAQ (reference sequence). The CDR3 bases are TGTGCCAGCAGCCGTGCAGGGAGAGGACCACAGTACTTC. Amino acids: CASSRAGRGPQYF.

The CDR3 nucleotides read TGTGCCAGTAGCCCATCTGGCCGGGGACGGGACTATGGCTACACCTTC. It yields the protein CASSPSGRGRDYGYTF. This chain links TRBV19 with TRBJ1-2, with a tentative D call TRBD1 (5 bases). V lost 6 bases to trimming and J lost 3 bases, with 20 bases between them. The V gene's germline CDR1 is LNHDA and CDR2 SQIVND (reference sequence). The CDR3 is 16 residues long.

The chain links TRBV18 to TRBJ1-5; D is unclear. Germline V gene data show CDR1 as KGHSH and CDR2 as LQKENI. CDR3 length: 16 residues. Trimming removed 3 bases at V and 0 bases at J, with 12 bases between. This CDR3 reads CASSPSGIHSNQPQHF. The CDR3 bases are TGTGCCAGCTCACCCTCCGGGATTCATAGCAATCAGCCCCAGCATTTT.

This rearrangement joins TRBV18 to TRBJ2-5, with 9 bases matching TRBD1. V dropped 3 bases and J dropped 5; count of bases not matched to a gene: 10. The CDR3 has 16 amino acids. The germline gives CDR1 KGHSH, CDR2 LQKENI. The CDR3 DNA sequence: TGTGCCAGCTCACCTTATGGGACAGGGCGTGGGGAGACCCAGTACTTC. It yields the protein CASSPYGTGRGETQYF.

This chain joins TRBV29-1 and TRBJ2-3, with TRBD2 identical over 8 bases. Germline V gene lookup returns CDR1 SQVTM and CDR2 ANQGSEA. CDR3 length: 14 residues. The V and J ends lost 4 bases and 0 bases, in that order; junction bases with no gene match: 3. The CDR3 spells CSVGRGVSTDTQYF. The CDR3 nucleotides are TGCAGCGTTGGGCGGGGGGTAAGCACAGATACGCAGTATTTT.

The V gene is TRBV6-5, the J gene TRBJ1-4; a weak D match, TRBD1 (6 bases). There are 13 residues in the CDR3. Germline CDR1 MNHEY, CDR2 SVGAGI. Between the trimmed V and J ends, which lost 6 bases and 1 base, there was a span of 6 bases. CDR3 DNA sequence: TGTGCCAGCAGCAGGGGAACTAATGAAAAACTGTTTTTT. Protein product: CASSRGTNEKLFF.

The rearrangement uses TRBV4-1 and TRBJ1-1; TRBD1 agrees at 8 bases. Germline V gene data show CDR1 as MGHRA and CDR2 as YSYEKL. V dropped 1 base and J dropped 5; count of bases not matched to a gene: 6. The CDR3 length is 15 residues. CDR3 bases: TGCGCCAGCAGCCAAGGAAGGACAGGGCATACTGAAGCTTTCTTT. This gives the protein CASSQGRTGHTEAFF.

The chain carries TRBV28 and TRBJ2-3, with 8 bases identical to TRBD2. Germline V gives CDR1 MDHEN, CDR2 SYDVKM. The CDR3 totals 12 residues. With 4 bases clipped from V and 13 bases from J, the junction kept 7 bases outside the gene matches. The CDR3 coding sequence is TGTGCCAGCAGTTCCTCAGCGGGAGTTAAGTATTTT. It encodes CASSSSAGVKYF.